This T cell receptor beta chain was sequenced during a study of cytotoxic CD8 clonotypes in ibrutinib-treated CLL. Study-wide findings and caveats: Among the clonotypes, public ones were uncommon and contracted or held stable on treatment. Clonality rose at ibrutinib response, held steady in sustained remission, and fell toward baseline at progression.

Using immunoSEQ multiplex PCR, the repertoire was profiled, and TCRdb retains in-frame clones only, with some absent. The repertoire holds over 250,000 clones, with approximately 76% as singletons. Germline V gives CDR1 MNHEY, CDR2 SVGAGI. Trimming took 6 bases from V and 5 from J; bases not matched to a gene: 3. CDR3 length: 12 amino acids. Comment on this clone: Its target is unknown.

Cryopreserved PBMCs were the source of around 2 micrograms of genomic DNA, which went to TCR beta libraries. The sample in question was PBMCs, obtained at disease progression, from a patient treated with ibrutinib. The chain joins TRBV6-5 to TRBJ2-5; 7 bases align to TRBD2. The clonotype originates from a human donor with chronic lymphocytic leukemia. The CDR3 protein is CASSRTRETQYF. The CDR3 DNA reads TGTGCCAGCAGCCGGACTAGGGAGACCCAGTACTTC.